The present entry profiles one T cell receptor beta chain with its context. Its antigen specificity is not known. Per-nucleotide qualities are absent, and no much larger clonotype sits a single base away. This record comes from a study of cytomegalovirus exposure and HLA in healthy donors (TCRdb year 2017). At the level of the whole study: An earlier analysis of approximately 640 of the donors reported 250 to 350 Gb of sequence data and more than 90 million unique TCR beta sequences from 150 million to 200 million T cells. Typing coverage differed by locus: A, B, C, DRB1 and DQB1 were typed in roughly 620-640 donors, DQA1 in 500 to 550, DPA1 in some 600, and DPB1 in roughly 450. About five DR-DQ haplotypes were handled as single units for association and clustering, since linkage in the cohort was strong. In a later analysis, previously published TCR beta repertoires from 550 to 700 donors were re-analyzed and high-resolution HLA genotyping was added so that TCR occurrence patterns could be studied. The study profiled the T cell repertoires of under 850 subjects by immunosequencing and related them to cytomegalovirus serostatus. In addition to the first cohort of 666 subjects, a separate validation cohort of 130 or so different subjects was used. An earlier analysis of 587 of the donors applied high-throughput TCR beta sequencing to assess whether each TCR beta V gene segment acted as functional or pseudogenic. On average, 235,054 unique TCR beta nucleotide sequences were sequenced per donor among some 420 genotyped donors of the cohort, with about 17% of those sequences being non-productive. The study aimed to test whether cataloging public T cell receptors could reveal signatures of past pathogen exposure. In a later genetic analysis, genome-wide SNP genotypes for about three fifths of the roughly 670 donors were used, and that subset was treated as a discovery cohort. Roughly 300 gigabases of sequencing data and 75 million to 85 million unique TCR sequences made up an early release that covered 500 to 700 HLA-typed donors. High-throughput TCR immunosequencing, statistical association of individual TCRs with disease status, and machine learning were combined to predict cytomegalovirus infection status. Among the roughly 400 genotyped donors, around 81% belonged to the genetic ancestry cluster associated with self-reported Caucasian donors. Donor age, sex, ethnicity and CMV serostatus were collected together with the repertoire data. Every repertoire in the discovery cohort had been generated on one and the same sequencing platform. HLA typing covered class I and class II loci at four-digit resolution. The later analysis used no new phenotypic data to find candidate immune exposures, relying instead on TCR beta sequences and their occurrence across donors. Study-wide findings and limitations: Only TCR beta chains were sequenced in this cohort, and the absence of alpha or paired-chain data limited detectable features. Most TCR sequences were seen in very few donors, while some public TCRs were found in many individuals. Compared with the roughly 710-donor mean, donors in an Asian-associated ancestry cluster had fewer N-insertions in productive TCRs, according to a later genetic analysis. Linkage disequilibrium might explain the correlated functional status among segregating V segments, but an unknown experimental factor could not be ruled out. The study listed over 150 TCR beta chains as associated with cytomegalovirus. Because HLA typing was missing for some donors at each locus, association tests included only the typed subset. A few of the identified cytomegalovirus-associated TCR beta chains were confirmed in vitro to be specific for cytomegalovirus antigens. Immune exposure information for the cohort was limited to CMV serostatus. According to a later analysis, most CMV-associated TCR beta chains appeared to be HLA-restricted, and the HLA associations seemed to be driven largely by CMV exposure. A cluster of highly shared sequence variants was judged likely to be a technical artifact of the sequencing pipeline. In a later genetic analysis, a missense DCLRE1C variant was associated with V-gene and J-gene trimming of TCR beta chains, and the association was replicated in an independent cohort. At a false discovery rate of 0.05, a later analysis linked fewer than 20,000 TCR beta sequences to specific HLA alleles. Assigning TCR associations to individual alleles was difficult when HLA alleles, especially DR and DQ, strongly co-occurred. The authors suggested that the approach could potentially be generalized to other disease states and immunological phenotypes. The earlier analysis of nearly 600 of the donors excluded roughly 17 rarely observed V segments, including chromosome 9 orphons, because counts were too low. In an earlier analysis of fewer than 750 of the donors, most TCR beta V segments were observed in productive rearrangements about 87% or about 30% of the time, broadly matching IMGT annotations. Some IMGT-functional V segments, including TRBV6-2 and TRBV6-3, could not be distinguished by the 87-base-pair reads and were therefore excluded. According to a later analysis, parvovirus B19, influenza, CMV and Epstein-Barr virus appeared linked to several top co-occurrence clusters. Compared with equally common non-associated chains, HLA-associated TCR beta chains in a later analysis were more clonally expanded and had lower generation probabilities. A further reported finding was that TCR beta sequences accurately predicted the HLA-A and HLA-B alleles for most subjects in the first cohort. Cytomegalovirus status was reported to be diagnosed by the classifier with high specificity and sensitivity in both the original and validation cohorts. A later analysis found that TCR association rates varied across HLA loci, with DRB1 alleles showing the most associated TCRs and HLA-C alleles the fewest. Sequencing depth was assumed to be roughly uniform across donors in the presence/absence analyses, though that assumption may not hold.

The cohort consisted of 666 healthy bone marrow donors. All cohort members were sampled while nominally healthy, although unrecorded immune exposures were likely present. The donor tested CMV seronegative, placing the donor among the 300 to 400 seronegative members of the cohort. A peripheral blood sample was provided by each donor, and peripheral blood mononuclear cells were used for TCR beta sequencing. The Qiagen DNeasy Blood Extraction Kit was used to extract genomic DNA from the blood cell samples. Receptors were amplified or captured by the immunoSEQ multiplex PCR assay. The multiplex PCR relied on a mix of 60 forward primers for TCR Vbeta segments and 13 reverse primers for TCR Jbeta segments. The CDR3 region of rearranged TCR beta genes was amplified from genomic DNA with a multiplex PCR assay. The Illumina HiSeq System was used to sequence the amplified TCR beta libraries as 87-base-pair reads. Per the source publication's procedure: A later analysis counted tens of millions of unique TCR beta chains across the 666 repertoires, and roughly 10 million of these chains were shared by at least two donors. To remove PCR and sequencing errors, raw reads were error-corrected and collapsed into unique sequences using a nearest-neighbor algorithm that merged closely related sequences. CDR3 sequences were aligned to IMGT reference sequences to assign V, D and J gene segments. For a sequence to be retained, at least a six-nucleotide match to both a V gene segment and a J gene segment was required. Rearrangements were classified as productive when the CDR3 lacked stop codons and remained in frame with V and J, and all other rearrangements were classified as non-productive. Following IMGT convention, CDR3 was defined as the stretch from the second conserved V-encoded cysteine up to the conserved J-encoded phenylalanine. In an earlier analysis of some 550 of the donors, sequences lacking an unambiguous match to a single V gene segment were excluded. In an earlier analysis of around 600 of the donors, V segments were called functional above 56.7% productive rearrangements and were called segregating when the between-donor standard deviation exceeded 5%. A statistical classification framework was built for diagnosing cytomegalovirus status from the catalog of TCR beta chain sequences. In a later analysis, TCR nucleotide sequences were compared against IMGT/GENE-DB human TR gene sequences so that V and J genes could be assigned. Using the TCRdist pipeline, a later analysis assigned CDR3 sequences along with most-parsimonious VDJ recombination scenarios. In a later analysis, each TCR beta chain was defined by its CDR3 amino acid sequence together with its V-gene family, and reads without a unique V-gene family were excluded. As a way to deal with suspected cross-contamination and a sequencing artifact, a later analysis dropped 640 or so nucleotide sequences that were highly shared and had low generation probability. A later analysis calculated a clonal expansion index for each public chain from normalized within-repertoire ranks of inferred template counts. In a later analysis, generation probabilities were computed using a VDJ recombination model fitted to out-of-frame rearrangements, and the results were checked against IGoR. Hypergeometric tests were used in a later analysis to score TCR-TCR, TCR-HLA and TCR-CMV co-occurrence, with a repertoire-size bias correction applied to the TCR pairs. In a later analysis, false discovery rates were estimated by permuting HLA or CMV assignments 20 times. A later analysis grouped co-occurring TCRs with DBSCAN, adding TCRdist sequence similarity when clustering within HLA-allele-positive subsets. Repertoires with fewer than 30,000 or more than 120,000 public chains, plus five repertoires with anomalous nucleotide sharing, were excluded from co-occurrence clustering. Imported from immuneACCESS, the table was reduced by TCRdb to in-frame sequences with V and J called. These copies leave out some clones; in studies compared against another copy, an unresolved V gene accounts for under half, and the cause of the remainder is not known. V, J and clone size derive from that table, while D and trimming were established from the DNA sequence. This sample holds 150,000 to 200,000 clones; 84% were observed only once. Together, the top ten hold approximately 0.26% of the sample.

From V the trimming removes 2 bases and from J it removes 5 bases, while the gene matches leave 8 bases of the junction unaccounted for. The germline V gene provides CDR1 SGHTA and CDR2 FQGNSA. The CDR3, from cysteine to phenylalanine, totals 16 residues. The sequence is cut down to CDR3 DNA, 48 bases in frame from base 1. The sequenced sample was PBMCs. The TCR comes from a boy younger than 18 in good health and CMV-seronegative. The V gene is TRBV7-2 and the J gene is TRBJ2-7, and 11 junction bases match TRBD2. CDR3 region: CASSLLTSGIPHEQYF. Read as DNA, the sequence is TGTGCCAGCAGCTTACTGACTAGCGGGATACCCCACGAGCAGTACTTC.